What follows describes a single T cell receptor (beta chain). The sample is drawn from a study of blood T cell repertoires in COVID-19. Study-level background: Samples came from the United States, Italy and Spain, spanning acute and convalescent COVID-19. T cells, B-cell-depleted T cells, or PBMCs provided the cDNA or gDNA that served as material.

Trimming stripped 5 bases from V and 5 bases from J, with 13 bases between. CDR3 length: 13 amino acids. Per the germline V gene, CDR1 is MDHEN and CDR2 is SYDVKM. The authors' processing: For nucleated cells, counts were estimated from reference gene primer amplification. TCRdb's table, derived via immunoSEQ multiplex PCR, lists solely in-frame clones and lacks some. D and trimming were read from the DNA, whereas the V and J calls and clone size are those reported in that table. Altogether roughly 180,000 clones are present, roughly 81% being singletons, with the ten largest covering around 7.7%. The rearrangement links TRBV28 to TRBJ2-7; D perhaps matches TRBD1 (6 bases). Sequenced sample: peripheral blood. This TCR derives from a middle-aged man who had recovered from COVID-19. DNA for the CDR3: TGTGCCAGCAGTCCGGGACACCGGAACGAGCAGTACTTC. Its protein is CASSPGHRNEQYF.